This passage covers 15 T cell receptor beta chains from one sample sequenced in a study of CD8+CD57+ T cells in acquired aplastic anemia. Sequenced patients had shown CD8+CD57+ cell expansion by flow cytometry. Genomic DNA, the template, was used for profiling of the TCR beta VDJ and CDR3. From the reads, TCRdb called clonotypes with MiXCR, one entry per CDR3 protein. The top ten hold more than 1.5% of the sample, which has more than 150,000 distinct CDR3 sequences, less than 50% seen once. The specimen was sorted CD4+, CD8+, or CD8+CD57+ T cells (not recorded which) from PBMCs. Source of these receptors: a human donor with aplastic anemia.

Many counts were recorded for this clonotype. The chain uses TRBV6-5 and TRBJ2-6, with 9 bases lining up with TRBD2. CDR1 and CDR2 (germline): MNHEY, SVGAGI. Trimming took 0 bases from V and 4 from J; bases not matched to a gene: 4. This CDR3 contains 17 residues. The CDR3 protein is CASSYSSGGRGANVLTF. The CDR3 nucleotides are TGTGCCAGCAGTTACTCGAGCGGGGGGCGAGGGGCCAACGTCCTGACTTTC.

The V call is TRBV5-1, the J call TRBJ2-7, with 7 bases lining up with TRBD1. J was trimmed by 7 bases and V by 3 bases; bases with no gene match: 4. Germline CDR1 reads SGHRS; CDR2 reads YFSETQ. There are 12 residues in the CDR3. The CDR3 DNA sequence: TGCGCCAGCAGCTGGGACAGAGCGGAGCAGTACTTC. This sequence encodes CASSWDRAEQYF.

The chain recombines TRBV10-2 with TRBJ1-6; D call uncertain. V was shortened by 3 bases and J by 5 bases, with 8 bases between the two germline ends. CDR1 and CDR2 (germline): WSHSY, SAAADI. The CDR3 runs to 14 residues. The CDR3 spells CASSEAGDNSPLHF. CDR3 nucleotide sequence: TGCGCCAGCAGTGAAGCGGGTGATAATTCACCCCTCCACTTT.

V is TRBV15 and J is TRBJ1-1; TRBD1 might be the D (5 bases). This CDR3 is built from 14 residues. The germline gives CDR1 LNHNV, CDR2 YYDKDF (reference sequence). V was clipped by 0 bases and J by 7 bases, with 12 bases between them. The CDR3 nucleotides are TGTGCCACCAGCAGAGATAACGGGAGGGGTGAAGCTTTCTTT. Its translation is CATSRDNGRGEAFF. The whole variable domain, filled in from reference TRBV15 and TRBJ1-1, reads DAMVIQNPRYQVTQFGKPVTLSCSQTLNHNVMYWYQQKSSQAPKLLFHYYDKDFNNEADTPDNFQSRRPNTSFCFLDIRSPGLGDTAMYLCATSRDNGRGEAFFGQGTRLTVV.

V gene TRBV20-1 combines with J gene TRBJ2-1; D not certain. Trimming shortened V by 3 bases and J by 4 bases, and 7 bases separated the two germline ends. This CDR3 contains 12 residues. Germline V gene data show CDR1 as DFQATT and CDR2 as SNEGSKA (reference sequence). The CDR3 reads CSASTSYNEQFF. The CDR3 region has the DNA TGCAGTGCTAGCACTTCTTACAATGAGCAGTTCTTC.

This clonotype was observed at least ten times. The chain has TRBV27 and TRBJ2-7, with TRBD2 matching 8 bases. The CDR3 contains 17 residues. Trimming took 5 bases from V and 5 from J; bases not matched to a gene: 17. Germline loops: CDR1 MNHEY, CDR2 SMNVEV (reference sequence). In DNA, the CDR3 is TGTGCCAGCAGTCCCCGGGGGGGGCCTGGCCGACAGCACGAGCAGTACTTC. Amino acids: CASSPRGGPGRQHEQYF.

The CDR3 region has the DNA TGTGCCAGCAGCGGAGCGGGAAGAACCATGAGAGCTTTCTTT. Translated, it gives CASSGAGRTMRAFF. The rearrangement joins TRBV12-3 or TRBV12-4 to TRBJ1-1, with D hard to call. V was cut by 6 bases and J by 10 bases, with 21 bases left in between. The CDR3 has 14 residues.

The genes are TRBV7-2 and TRBJ2-1, with D perhaps matching TRBD1 (6 bases). The CDR3 totals 14 residues. Germline CDR1 and CDR2: SGHTA and FQGNSA. Between the trimmed V and J ends, which lost 0 bases and 4 bases, there was a span of 7 bases. In nucleotides, the CDR3 is TGTGCCAGCAGCTTAGCAACAGGGTACAATGAGCAGTTCTTC. Residues: CASSLATGYNEQFF.

In this sample, this clonotype turned up a few times. The chain couples TRBV2 to TRBJ2-1; 10 nucleotides match TRBD2. Germline assignment: CDR1 SNHLY and CDR2 FYNNEI. J gave up 5 bases and V 11 bases, and 6 bases lay outside the gene matches. The CDR3 consists of 13 residues. The CDR3, as DNA: TGTGCCGGTAAAGCGGGGGGGGACAATGAGCAGTTCTTC. Its translation is CAGKAGGDNEQFF.

V is TRBV7-3 and J is TRBJ1-3; no definite D call. Germline CDR1 reads SGHTA; CDR2 reads FQGTGA. The CDR3 is made up of 17 amino acids. V lost 5 bases and J lost 0, with 17 bases in between. CDR3 sequence reads: CASSLHIFGSSGNTIYF. In DNA, the CDR3 is TGTGCCAGCAGCCTACATATCTTCGGGAGCTCTGGAAACACCATATATTTT.

The CDR3 here is CSVARGRSTGELFF. In DNA form, the CDR3 reads TGCAGCGTTGCCAGGGGGCGCAGCACCGGGGAGCTGTTTTTT. The rearrangement links TRBV29-1 to TRBJ2-2; 8 bases are shared with TRBD1. Trimming removed 4 bases from V and 4 bases from J; junction bases left unmatched: 5. The CDR3 length is 14 residues. Germline V gives CDR1 SQVTM, CDR2 ANQGSEA.

This clonotype was counted between two and nine times. The rearrangement uses TRBV20-1 and TRBJ2-4; a weak D match, TRBD2 (7 bases). CDR1 and CDR2 from the germline V gene are DFQATT and SNEGSKA (reference sequence). CDR3 length: 17 residues. V gave up 2 bases and J gave up 0 bases, with 17 bases separating them. As DNA, the CDR3 is TGCAGTGCTAGAAGGGGGGGGGCCTTCGGAGCCAAAAACATTCAGTACTTC. It is translated as CSARRGGAFGAKNIQYF.

About this clonotype itself: Its ends do not fully match the called genes, so a read error is possible. CDR3 in DNA: TGTGCCAACAGTTTGAGGGGGCTAACCTACGAGCAGTACTTC. This codes for CANSLRGLTYEQYF. The chain combines TRBV27 with TRBJ2-7; 7 bases are shared with TRBD1. The CDR3 covers 14 residues. CDR1 is MNHEY and CDR2 is SMNVEV in the germline V gene (reference sequence).

This clonotype was seen repeatedly, ten times or more. The chain has TRBV6-5 and TRBJ1-2; no reliable D call. There are 15 residues in the CDR3. Germline loops: CDR1 MNHEY, CDR2 SVGAGI. Trimming removed 0 bases from V and 3 bases from J, with 11 bases in between. The CDR3 is CASSYSEAGYYGYTF. CDR3 in DNA: TGTGCCAGCAGTTACTCGGAGGCAGGCTACTATGGCTACACCTTC.

The J gene is TRBJ2-7, the V gene TRBV6-4; D not resolved. The germline CDR1 and CDR2 sequences are MRHNA and SNTAGT. The V gene lost 10 bases and the J gene lost 0 bases, with 16 bases spanning the gap. There are 14 residues in the CDR3. The DNA for the CDR3 is TGTGCCACCGCCGAGGACGGCAGCTCCTACGAGCAGTACTTC. Protein: CATAEDGSSYEQYF.